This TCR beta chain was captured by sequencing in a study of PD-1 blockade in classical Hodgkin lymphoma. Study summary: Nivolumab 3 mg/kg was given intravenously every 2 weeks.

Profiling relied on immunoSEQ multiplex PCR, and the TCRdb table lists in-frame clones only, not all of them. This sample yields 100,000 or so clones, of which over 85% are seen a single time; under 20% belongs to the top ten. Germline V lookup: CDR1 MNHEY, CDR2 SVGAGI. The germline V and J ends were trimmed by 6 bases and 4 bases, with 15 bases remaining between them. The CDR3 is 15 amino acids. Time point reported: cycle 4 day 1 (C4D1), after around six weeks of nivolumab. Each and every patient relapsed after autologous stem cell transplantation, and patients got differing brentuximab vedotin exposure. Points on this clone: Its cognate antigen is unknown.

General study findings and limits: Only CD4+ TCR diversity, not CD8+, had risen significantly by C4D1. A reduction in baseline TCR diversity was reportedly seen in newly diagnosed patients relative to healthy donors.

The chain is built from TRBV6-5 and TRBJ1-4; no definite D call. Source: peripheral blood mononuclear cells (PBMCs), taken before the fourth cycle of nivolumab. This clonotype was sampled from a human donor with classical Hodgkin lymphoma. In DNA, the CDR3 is TGTGCCAGCAGCTCTAATGGAGCAAGTAATGAAAAACTGTTTTTT. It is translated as CASSSNGASNEKLFF.